This TCR beta chain appears in the sequencing data of a study of blood T cells in healthy people across ages. About the study: Template switching picked up about one barcoded beta molecule for each two T cells.

General study points: TCR beta diversity was tightly associated with the proportion of naive T cells.

The CDR3 totals 14 residues. It was with a sample-barcoded 5' primer and a J-beta primer mix that a second PCR of roughly 7 to 11 cycles was run. Every cDNA molecule bore a tag from a template-switch adaptor containing 12 random nucleotides. TCRdb analysed the 5' RACE reads with MiXCR anew, one entry per CDR3 protein. The sample carries 1.5 million to 2 million distinct CDR3 sequences, 34% recorded once. Concerning this clonotype: Its antigen is as yet unknown. One end of the junction varies from germline; a read error may be responsible.

Sequencing was performed on blood. The chain recombines TRBV12-3 or TRBV12-4 with TRBJ2-3; a possible D gene is TRBD2 (7 bases). The TCR originated in a woman aged 30 to 39 in good health. As DNA, the CDR3 is TGTGCCAGCAGTTTTCGCGGGGGCACAGATACGGAGTATTTT. This translates into CASSFRGGTDTEYF.